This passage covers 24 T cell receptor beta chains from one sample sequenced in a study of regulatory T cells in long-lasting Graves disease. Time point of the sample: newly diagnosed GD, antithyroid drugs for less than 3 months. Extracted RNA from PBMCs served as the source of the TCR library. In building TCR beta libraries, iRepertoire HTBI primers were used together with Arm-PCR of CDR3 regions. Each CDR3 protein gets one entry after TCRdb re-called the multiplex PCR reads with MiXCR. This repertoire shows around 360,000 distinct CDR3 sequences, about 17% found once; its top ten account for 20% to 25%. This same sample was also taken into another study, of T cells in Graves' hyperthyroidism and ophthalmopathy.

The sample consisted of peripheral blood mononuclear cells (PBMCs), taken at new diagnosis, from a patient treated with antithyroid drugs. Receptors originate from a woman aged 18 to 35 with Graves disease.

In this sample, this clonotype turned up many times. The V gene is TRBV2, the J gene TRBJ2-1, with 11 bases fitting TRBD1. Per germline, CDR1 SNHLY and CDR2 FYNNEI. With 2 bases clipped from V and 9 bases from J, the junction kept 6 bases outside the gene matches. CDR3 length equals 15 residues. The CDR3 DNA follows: TGTGCCAGCAGTGAAAGGGCGGGACAGGGGGGTGAGCAGTTCTTC. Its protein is CASSERAGQGGEQFF.

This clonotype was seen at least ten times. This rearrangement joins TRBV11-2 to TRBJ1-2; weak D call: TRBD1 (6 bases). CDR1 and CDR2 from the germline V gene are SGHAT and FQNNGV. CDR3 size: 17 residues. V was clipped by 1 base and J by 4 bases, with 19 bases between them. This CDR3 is CASSLVVRQGKSYGYTF. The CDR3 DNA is TGTGCCAGCAGCTTAGTTGTTCGGCAGGGGAAAAGCTATGGCTACACCTTC. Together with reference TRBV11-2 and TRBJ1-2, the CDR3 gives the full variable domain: EAGVAQSPRYKIIEKRQSVAFWCNPISGHATLYWYQQILGQGPKLLIQFQNNGVVDDSQLPKDRFSAERLKGVDSTLKIQPAKLEDSAVYLCASSLVVRQGKSYGYTFGSGTRLTVV.

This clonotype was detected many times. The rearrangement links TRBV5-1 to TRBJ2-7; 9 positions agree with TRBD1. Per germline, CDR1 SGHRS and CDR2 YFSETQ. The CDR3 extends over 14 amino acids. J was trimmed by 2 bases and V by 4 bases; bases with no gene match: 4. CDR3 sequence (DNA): TGCGCCAGCAGCAAGGACAGGGGTCCCTACGAGCAGTACTTC. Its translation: CASSKDRGPYEQYF.

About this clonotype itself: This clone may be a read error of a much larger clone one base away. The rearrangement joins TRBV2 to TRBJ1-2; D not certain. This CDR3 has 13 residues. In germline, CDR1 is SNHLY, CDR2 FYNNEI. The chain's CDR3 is CASGEARASGYTF. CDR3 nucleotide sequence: TGTGCCAGCGGTGAAGCGAGGGCTTCAGGCTACACCTTC.

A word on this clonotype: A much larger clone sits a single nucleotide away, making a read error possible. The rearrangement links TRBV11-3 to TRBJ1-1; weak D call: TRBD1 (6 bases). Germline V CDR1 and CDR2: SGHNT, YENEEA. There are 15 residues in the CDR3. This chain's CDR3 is CVSRTAGTLNTEAFF. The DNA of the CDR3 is TGTGTCAGCAGGACAGCCGGGACGTTGAACACTGAAGCTTTCTTT. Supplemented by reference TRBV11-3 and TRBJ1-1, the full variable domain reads EAGVVQSPRYKIIEKKQPVAFWCNPISGHNTLYWYLQNLGQGPELLIRYENEEAVDDSQLPKDRFSAERLKGVDSTLKIQPAELGDSAVYLCVSRTAGTLNTEAFFGQGTRLTVV.

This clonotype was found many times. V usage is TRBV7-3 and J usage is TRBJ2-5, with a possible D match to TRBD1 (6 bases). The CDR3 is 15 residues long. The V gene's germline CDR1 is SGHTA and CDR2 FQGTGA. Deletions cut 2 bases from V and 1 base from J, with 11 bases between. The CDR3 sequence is CASSLLGAVQETQYF. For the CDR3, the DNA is TGTGCCAGCAGCTTACTGGGGGCAGTCCAAGAGACCCAGTACTTC.

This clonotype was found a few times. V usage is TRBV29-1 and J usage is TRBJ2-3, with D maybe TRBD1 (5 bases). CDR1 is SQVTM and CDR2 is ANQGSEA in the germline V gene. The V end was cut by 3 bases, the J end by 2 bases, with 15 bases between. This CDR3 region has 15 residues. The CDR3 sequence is CSVEVDSPFTDTQYF. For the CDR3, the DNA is TGCAGCGTTGAGGTTGACAGTCCATTCACAGATACGCAGTATTTT.

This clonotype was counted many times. The CDR3 DNA is TGTGCCAGCAGCCAAGAACGGGGGACGAACACCGGGGAGCTGTTTTTT. Translation gives CASSQERGTNTGELFF. The chain links TRBV3-1 to TRBJ2-2; tentatively, D is TRBD2 (6 bases). The germline gives CDR1 LGHDT, CDR2 YNNKEL (reference sequence). CDR3 length equals 16 residues. Trimming shortened V by 0 bases and J by 0 bases, and 8 bases separated the two germline ends. Full variable domain (rest looked up from reference TRBV3-1 and TRBJ2-2): DTAVSQTPKYLVTQMGNDKSIKCEQNLGHDTMYWYKQDSKKFLKIMFSYNNKELIINETVPNRFSPKSPDKAHLNLHINSLELGDSAVYFCASSQERGTNTGELFFGEGSRLTVL.

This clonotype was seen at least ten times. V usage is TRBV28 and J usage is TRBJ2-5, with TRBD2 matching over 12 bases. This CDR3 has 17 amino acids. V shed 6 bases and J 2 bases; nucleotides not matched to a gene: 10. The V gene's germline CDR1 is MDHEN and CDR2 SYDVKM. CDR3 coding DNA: TGTGCCAGCAGCGACTCACTAGCGGGAGGTCCTCAAGAGACCCAGTACTTC. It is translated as CASSDSLAGGPQETQYF.

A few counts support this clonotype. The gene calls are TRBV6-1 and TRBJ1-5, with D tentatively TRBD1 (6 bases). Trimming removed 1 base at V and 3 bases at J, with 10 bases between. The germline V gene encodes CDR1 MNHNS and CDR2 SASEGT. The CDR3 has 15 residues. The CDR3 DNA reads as TGTGCCAGCAGTGAAGTACAGGGCTCCAATCAGCCCCAGCATTTT. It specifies CASSEVQGSNQPQHF.

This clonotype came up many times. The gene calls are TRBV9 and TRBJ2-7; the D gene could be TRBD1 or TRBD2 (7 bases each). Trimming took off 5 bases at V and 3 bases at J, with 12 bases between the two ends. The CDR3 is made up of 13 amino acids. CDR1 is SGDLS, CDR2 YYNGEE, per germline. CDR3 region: CASSRGDSYEQYF. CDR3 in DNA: TGTGCCAGCAGTCGGGGGGACAGCTACGAGCAGTACTTC.

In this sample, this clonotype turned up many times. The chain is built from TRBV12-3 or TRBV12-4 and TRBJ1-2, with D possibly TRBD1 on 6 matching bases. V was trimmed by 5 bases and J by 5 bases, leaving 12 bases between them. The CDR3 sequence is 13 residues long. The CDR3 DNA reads TGTGCCAGCAGTAAGGACAGCCCTTATGGCTACACCTTC. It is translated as CASSKDSPYGYTF.

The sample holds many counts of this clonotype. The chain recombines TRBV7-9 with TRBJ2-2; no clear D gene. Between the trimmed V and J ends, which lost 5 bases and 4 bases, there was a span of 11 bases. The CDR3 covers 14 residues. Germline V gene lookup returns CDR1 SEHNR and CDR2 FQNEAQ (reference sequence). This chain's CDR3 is CASSPPGVTGELFF. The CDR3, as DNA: TGTGCCAGCAGCCCCCCTGGCGTCACCGGGGAGCTGTTTTTT.

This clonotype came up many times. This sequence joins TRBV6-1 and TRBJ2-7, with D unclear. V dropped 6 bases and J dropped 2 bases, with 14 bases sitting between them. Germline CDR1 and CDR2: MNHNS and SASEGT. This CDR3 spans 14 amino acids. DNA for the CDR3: TGTGCCAGCAGCACGGCTCTCATCGCCTACGAGCAGTACTTC. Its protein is CASSTALIAYEQYF.

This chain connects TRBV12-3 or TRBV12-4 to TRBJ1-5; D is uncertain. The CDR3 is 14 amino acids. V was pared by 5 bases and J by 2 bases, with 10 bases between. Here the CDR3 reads CASSLQWGNQPQHF. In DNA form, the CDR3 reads TGTGCCAGCAGTCTACAGTGGGGCAATCAGCCCCAGCATTTT.

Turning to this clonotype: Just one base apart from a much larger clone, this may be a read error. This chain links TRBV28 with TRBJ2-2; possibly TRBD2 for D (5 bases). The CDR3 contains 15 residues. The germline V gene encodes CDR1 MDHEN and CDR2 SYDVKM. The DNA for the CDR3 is TGTGCCAGTTTGCCCTCACCAACTATCACCGGGGAGCTGCTTTTT. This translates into CASLPSPTITGELLF. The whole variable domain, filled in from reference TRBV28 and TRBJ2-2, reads DVKVTQSSRYLVKRTGEKVFLECVQDMDHENMFWYRQDPGLGLRLIYFSYDVKMKEKGDIPEGYSVSREKKERFSLILESASTNQTSMYLCASLPSPTITGELLFGEGSRLTVL.

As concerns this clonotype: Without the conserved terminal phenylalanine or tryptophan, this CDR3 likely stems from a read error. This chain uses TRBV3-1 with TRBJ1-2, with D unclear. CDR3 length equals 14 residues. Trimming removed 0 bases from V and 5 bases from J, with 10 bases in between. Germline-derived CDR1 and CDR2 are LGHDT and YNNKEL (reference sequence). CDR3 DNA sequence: TGTGCCAGCAGCCAAGACAGGCTGTTGTATGGCTACACCTTG. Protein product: CASSQDRLLYGYTL.

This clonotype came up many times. CDR3 in amino acids: CASSFGRSYEQYF. CDR3 DNA: TGTGCCAGCAGCTTTGGGCGATCCTACGAGCAGTACTTC. The genes are TRBV5-6 and TRBJ2-7; D is undetermined. Trimming removed 2 bases at V and 1 base at J, with 7 bases between. Germline V gene lookup returns CDR1 SGHDT and CDR2 YYEEEE. CDR3 length equals 13 residues. Drawing the rest from reference TRBV5-6 and TRBJ2-7, the complete variable domain is DAGVTQSPTHLIKTRGQQVTLRCSPKSGHDTVSWYQQALGQGPQFIFQYYEEEERQRGNFPDRFSGHQFPNYSSELNVNALLLGDSALYLCASSFGRSYEQYFGPGTRLTVT.

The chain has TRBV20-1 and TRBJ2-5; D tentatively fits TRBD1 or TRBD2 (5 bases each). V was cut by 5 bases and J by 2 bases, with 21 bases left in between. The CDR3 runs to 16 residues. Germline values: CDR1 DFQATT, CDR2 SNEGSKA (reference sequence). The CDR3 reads CSARDASLGSQETQYF. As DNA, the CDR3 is TGCAGTGCTCGGGACGCCTCTTTGGGGAGTCAAGAGACCCAGTACTTC.

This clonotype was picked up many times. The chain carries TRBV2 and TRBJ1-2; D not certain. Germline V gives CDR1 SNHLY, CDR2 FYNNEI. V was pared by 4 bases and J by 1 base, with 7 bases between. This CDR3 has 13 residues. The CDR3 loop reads CASSAEDNYGYTF. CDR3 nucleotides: TGTGCCAGCAGTGCCGAGGATAACTATGGCTACACCTTC.

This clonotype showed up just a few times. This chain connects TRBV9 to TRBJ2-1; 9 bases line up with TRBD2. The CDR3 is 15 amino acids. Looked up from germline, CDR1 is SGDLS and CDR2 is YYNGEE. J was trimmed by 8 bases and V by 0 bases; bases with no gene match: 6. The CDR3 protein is CASSVAGLAGDEQFF. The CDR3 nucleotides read TGTGCCAGCAGCGTAGCTGGATTAGCGGGAGATGAGCAGTTCTTC.

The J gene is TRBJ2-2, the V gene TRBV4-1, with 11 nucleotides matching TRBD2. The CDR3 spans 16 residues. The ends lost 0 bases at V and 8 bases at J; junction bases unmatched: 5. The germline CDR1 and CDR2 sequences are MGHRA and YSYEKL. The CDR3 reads CASSQELAGVSGELFF. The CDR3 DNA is TGCGCCAGCAGCCAAGAACTAGCGGGAGTTTCGGGGGAGCTGTTTTTT.

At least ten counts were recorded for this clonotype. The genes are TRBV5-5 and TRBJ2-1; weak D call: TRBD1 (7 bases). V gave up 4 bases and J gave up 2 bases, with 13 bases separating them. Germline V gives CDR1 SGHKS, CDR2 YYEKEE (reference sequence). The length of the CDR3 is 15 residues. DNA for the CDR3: TGTGCCAGCAGCCTACAGGGGAGGACCTACAATGAGCAGTTCTTC. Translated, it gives CASSLQGRTYNEQFF.

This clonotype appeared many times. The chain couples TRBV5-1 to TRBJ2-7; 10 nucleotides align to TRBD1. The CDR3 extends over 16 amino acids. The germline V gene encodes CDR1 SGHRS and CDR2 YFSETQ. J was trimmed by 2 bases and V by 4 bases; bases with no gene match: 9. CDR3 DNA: TGCGCCAGCAGCCGTGGGGACAGGGGCCTGACCTACGAGCAGTACTTC. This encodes CASSRGDRGLTYEQYF. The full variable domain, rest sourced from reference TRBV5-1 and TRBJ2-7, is KAGVTQTPRYLIKTRGQQVTLSCSPISGHRSVSWYQQTPGQGLQFLFEYFSETQRNKGNFPGRFSGRQFSNSRSEMNVSTLELGDSALYLCASSRGDRGLTYEQYFGPGTRLTVT.